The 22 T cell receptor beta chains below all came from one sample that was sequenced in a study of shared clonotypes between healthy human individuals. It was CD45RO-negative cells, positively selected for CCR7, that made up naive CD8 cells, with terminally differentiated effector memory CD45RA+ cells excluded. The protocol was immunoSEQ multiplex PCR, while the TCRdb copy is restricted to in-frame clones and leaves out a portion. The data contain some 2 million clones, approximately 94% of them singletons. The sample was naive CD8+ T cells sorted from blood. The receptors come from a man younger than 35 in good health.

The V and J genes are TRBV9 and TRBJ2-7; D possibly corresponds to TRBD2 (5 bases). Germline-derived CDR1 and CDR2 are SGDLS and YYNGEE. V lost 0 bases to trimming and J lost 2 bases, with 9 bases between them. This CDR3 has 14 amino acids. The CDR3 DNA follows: TGTGCCAGCAGCGTAGCGGACTCTACCTACGAGCAGTACTTC. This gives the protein CASSVADSTYEQYF.

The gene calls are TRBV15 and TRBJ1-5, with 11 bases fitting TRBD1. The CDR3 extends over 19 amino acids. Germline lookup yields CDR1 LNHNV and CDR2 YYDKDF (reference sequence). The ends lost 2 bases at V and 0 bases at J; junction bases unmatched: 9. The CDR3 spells CATSRRPDRGPFSNQPQHF. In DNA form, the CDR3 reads TGTGCCACCAGCAGAAGGCCGGACAGGGGGCCCTTTAGCAATCAGCCCCAGCATTTT.

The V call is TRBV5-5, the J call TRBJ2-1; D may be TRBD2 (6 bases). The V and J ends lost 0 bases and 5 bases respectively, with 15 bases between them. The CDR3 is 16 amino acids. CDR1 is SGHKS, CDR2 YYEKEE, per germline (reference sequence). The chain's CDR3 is CASSLAGQDYDNEQFF. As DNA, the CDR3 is TGTGCCAGCAGCTTGGCTGGCCAGGACTACGACAATGAGCAGTTCTTC.

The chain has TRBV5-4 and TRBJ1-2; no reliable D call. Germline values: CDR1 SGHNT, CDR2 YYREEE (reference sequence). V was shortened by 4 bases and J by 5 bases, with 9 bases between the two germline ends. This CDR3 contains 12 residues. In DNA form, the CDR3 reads TGTGCCAGCAGCCACGAGCATTATGGCTACACCTTC. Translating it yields CASSHEHYGYTF.

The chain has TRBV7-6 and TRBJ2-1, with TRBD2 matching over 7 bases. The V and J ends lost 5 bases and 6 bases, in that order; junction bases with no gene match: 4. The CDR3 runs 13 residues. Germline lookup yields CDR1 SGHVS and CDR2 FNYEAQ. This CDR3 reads CASSPGEGNEQFF. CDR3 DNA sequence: TGTGCCAGCAGCCCGGGGGAGGGCAATGAGCAGTTCTTC.

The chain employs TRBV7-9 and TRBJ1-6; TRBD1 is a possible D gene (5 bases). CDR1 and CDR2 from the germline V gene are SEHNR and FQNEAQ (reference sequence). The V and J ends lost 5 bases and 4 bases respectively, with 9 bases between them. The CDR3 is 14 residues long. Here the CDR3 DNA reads TGTGCCAGCAGCGCCGGGACTTATAATTCACCCCTCCACTTT. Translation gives CASSAGTYNSPLHF.

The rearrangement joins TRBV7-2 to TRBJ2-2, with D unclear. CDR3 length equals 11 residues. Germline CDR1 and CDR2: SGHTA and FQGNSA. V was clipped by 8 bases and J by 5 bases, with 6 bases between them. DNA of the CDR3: TGTGCCAGCGAGGAAACCGGGGAGCTGTTTTTT. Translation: CASEETGELFF.

CDR3 protein: CASRSTGGLTDTQYF. In DNA, the CDR3 is TGTGCCAGCAGATCAACAGGGGGCCTCACAGATACGCAGTATTTT. V usage is TRBV5-4 and J usage is TRBJ2-3, with 9 positions matching TRBD1. The ends lost 5 bases at V and 2 bases at J; junction bases unmatched: 6. Per the germline V gene, CDR1 is SGHNT and CDR2 is YYREEE (reference sequence). This CDR3 region has 15 residues.

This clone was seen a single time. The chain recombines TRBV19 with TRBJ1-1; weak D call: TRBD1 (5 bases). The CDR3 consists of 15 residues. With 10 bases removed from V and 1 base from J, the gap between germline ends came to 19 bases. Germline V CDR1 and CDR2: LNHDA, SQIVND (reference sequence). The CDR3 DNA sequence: TGTGCCACCTCCGCGCAGGGTTTTACGAACACTGAAGCTTTCTTT. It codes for CATSAQGFTNTEAFF.

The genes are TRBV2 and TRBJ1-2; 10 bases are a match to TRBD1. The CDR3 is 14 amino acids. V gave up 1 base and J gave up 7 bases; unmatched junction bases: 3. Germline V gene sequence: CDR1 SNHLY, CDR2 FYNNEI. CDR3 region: CASSEGQGAPGYTF. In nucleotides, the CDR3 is TGTGCCAGCAGTGAAGGACAGGGGGCGCCTGGCTACACCTTC.

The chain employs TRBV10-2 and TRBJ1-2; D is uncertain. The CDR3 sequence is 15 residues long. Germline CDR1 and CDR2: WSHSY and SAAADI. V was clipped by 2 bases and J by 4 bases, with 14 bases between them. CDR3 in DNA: TGCGCCAGCAGTGAGGGAATCTACGTGGGCTATGGCTACACCTTC. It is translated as CASSEGIYVGYGYTF.

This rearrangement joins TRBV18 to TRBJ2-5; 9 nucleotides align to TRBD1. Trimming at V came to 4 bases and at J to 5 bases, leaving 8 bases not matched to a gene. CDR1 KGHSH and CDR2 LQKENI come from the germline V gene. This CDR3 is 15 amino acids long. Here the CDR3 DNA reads TGTGCCAGCTCACTGGACAGGGGCGTCGGGGAGACCCAGTACTTC. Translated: CASSLDRGVGETQYF. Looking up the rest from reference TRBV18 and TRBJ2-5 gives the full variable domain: NAGVMQNPRHLVRRRGQEARLRCSPMKGHSHVYWYRQLPEEGLKFMVYLQKENIIDESGMPKERFSAEFPKEGPSILRIQQVVRGDSAAYFCASSLDRGVGETQYFGPGTRLLVL.

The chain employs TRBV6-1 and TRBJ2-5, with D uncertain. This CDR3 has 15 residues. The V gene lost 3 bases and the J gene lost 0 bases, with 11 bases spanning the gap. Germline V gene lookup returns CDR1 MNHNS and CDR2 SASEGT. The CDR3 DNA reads TGTGCCAGCAGTGACGACTGGATGTACCAAGAGACCCAGTACTTC. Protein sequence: CASSDDWMYQETQYF.

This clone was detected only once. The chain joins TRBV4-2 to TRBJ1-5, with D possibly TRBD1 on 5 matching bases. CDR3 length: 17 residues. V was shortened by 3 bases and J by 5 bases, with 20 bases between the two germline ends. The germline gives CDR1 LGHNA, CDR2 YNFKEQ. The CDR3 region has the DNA TGTGCCAGCAGCCATCTCCTAGGGGCAGGGCAAGATCAGCCCCAGCATTTT. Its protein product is CASSHLLGAGQDQPQHF.

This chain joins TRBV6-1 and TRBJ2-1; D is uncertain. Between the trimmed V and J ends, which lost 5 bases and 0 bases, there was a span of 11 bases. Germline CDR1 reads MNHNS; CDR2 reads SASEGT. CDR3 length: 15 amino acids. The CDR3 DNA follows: TGTGCCAGCAGTAACGACTGGAGCTCCTACAATGAGCAGTTCTTC. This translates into CASSNDWSSYNEQFF.

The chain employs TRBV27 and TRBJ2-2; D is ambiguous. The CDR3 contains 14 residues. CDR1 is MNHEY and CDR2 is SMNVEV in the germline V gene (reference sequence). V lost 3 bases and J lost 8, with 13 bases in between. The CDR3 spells CASSLGLPMGELFF. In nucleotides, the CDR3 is TGTGCCAGCAGTTTGGGCCTTCCTATGGGGGAGCTGTTTTTT.

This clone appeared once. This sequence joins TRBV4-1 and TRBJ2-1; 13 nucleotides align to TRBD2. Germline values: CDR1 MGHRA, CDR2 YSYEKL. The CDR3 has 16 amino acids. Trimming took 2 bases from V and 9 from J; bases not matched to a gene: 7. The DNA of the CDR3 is TGCGCCAGCAGCCAACCCGGACTAGCGGGAGATGGTGAGCAGTTCTTC. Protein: CASSQPGLAGDGEQFF.

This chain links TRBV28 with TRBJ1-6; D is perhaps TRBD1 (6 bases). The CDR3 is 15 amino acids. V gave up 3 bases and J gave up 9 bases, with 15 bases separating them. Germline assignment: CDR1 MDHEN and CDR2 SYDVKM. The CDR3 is CASSLLGQSVSPLHF. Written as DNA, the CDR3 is TGTGCCAGCAGTTTGCTGGGACAATCTGTTTCACCCCTCCACTTT.

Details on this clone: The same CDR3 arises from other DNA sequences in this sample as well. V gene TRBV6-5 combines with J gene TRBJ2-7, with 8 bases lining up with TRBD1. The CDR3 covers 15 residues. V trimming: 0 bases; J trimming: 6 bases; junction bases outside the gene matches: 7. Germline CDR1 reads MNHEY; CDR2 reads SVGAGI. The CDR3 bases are TGTGCCAGCAGTTACTCGGGGCAGGGGGCTGGCGAGCAGTACTTC. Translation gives CASSYSGQGAGEQYF.

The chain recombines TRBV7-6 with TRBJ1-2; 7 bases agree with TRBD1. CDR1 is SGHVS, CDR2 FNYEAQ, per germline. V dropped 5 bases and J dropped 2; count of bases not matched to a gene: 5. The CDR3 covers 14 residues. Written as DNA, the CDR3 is TGTGCCAGCAGCCTCCGGGACAGAAACTATGGCTACACCTTC. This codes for CASSLRDRNYGYTF.

Here the CDR3 DNA reads TGTGCCAGCAGCCCTCGACAGGGTATTTTAGTAATGGAGACCCAGTACTTC. Encoded protein: CASSPRQGILVMETQYF. V is TRBV7-9 and J is TRBJ2-5, with 7 bases lining up with TRBD1. This CDR3 contains 17 residues. The germline CDR1 and CDR2 sequences are SEHNR and FQNEAQ (reference sequence). The V gene end was trimmed by 5 bases and the J gene end by 5 bases; junction bases not matched to a gene: 17.

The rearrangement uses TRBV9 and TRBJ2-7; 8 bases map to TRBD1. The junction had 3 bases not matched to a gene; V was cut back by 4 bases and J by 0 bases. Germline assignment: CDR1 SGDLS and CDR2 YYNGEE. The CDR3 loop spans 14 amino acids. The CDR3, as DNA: TGTGCCAGCAGCCCGGGACAGGCCTCCTACGAGCAGTACTTC. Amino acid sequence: CASSPGQASYEQYF.